The 3 T cell receptor beta chains below were found in one sample sequenced in a study of blood T cell repertoires in COVID-19. Some clones are missing from TCRdb's copy, which holds only in-frame ones; the method was immunoSEQ multiplex PCR. The sample lists 100,000 to 150,000 clones, roughly 83% occurring once. Input material: peripheral blood. These receptor sequences come from a woman between 50 and 59 years old with acute or convalescent COVID-19.

Only one count was recorded for this clone. CDR3 loop: CASSPSGERTDTQYF. The DNA for the CDR3 is TGTGCCAGCAGCCCTAGCGGGGAGCGCACAGATACGCAGTATTTT. The J gene is TRBJ2-3, the V gene TRBV14; the match to TRBD2 covers 9 bases. Germline V gives CDR1 SGHDN, CDR2 FVKESK. The CDR3 contains 15 residues. V shed 4 bases and J 1 base; nucleotides not matched to a gene: 3.

CDR3 sequence reads: CATSDIRGSTDTQYF. The DNA for the CDR3 is TGTGCCACCAGTGATATTAGGGGTAGCACAGATACGCAGTATTTT. The chain couples TRBV24-1 to TRBJ2-3, with D maybe TRBD1 (5 bases). Germline loops: CDR1 KGHDR, CDR2 SFDVKD. CDR3 size: 15 residues. V dropped 3 bases and J dropped 0 bases, with 9 bases sitting between them.

This rearrangement joins TRBV9 to TRBJ2-1; the D gene is possibly TRBD1 (5 bases). The V gene lost 0 bases and the J gene lost 6 bases, with 19 bases spanning the gap. The CDR3 is 17 amino acids. Germline values: CDR1 SGDLS, CDR2 YYNGEE. CDR3 nucleotides: TGTGCCAGCAGCGTAGCTACAACGGGCAGGGTTTTCAATGAGCAGTTCTTC. The encoded protein is CASSVATTGRVFNEQFF.